This T cell receptor beta chain was identified during a study of technical replicates of blood from several donors. Only in-frame clones appear in the TCRdb table, and some are missing; sequencing was by immunoSEQ multiplex PCR. In the table there are roughly 73,000 clones, around 93% of which are singletons. With 6 bases removed from V and 3 bases from J, the gap between germline ends came to 18 bases. CDR3 size: 16 residues. Germline CDR1 and CDR2: MNHNY and SVGAGI (reference sequence). Sequencing used T cells isolated from PBMCs. V is TRBV6-6 and J is TRBJ2-1; D gene ambiguous. The source is a human donor in good health. CDR3 sequence: CASRPPLSTHYNEQFF. In DNA, the CDR3 is TGTGCCAGCAGGCCTCCTTTAAGCACCCACTACAATGAGCAGTTCTTC.